The clone carrying this T cell receptor (beta chain) appeared a single time. Its cognate antigen is unknown. The germline gives CDR1 LNHDA, CDR2 SQIVND (reference sequence). This CDR3 has 16 amino acids. The V gene lost 6 bases and the J gene lost 6 bases, with 20 bases spanning the gap. The data were produced by immunoSEQ multiplex PCR, yet TCRdb's version contains in-frame clones alone and is incomplete. The sample comprises 80,000 to 100,000 clones, roughly 84% of which are singletons, and about 5.7% rests with the top ten. The sample comes from a study of cytomegalovirus exposure and HLA in healthy donors. Study-level results: Some public TCRs appeared in many individuals, while most sequences were rare. As confirmed in vitro, three CMV-associated chains were specific for CMV antigens. Cytomegalovirus-associated status was assigned to roughly 160 TCR beta chains.

The donors were part of the roughly 120-subject validation cohort, which stood apart from the roughly 640-subject first cohort. This TCR came from a man in his late teens or twenties in good health and CMV-seropositive. V usage is TRBV19 and J usage is TRBJ2-2; D possibly corresponds to TRBD2 (6 bases). Sequencing input: PBMCs. As DNA, the CDR3 is TGTGCCAGTAGCCAACACGGGGGTGGAGTAGCCGGGGAGCTGTTTTTT. This gives the protein CASSQHGGGVAGELFF.